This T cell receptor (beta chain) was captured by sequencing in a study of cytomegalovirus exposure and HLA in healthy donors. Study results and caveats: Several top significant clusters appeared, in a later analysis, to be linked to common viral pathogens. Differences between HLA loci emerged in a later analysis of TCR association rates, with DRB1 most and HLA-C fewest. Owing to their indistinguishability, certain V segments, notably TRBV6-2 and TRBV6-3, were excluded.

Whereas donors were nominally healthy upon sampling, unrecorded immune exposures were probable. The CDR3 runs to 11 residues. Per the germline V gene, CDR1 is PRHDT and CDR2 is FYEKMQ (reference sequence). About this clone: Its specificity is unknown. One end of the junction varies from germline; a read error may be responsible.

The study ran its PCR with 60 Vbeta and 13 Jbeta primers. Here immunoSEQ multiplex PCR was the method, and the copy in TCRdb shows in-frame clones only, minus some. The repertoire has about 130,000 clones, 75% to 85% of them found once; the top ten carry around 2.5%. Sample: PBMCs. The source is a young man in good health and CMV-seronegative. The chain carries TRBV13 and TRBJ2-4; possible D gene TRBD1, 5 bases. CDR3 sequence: CASSLGQEQSF. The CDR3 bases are TGTGCCAGCAGCTTAGGACAGGAGCAGTCCTTC.